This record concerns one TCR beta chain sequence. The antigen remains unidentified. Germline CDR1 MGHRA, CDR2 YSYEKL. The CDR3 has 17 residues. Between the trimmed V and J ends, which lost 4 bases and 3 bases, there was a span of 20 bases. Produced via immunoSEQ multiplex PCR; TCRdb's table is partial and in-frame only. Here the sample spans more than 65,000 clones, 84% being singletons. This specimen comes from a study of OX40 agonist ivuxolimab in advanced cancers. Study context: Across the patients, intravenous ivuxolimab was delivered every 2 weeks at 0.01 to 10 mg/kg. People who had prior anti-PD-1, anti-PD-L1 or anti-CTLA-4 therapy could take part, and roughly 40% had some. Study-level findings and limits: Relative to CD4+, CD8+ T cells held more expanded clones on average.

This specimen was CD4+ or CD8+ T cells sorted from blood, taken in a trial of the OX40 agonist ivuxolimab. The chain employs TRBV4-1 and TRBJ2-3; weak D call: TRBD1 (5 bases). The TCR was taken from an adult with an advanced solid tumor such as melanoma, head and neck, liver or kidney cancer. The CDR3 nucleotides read TGCGCCAGCAGCCCAGGCCTGGTCGGGCGGACAACAGATACGCAGTATTTT. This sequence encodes CASSPGLVGRTTDTQYF.